This TCR beta chain emerged from a study of blood T cell repertoires in COVID-19. Study in general: The United States, Italy and Spain provided the acute and convalescent COVID-19 samples.

Trimming left V 7 bases short and J 9 bases short, with 21 bases between. Germline V lookup: CDR1 MNHEY, CDR2 SMNVEV (reference sequence). The CDR3 consists of 14 residues. Produced via immunoSEQ multiplex PCR; TCRdb's table is partial and in-frame only. In the table there are approximately 65,000 clones, 65% to 80% of which are singletons. This sequence joins TRBV27 and TRBJ1-1, with a tentative D call TRBD1 (5 bases). This receptor was taken from a man aged 60-69 years with acute or convalescent COVID-19. Input material: peripheral blood. CDR3 DNA sequence: TGTGCCAGCACCCCTCGGGGGGAAACGGGCAAAGCTTTCTTT. Its translation is CASTPRGETGKAFF.